These 29 T cell receptor beta chains originate from one sample sequenced in a study of OX40 agonist ivuxolimab in advanced cancers. Libraries were constructed by the immunoSEQ multiplex PCR assay. TCRdb limited this immuneACCESS table to in-frame rearrangements with V and J called. A share of clones is missing; checked studies link under half to unresolved V genes, and the rest is unexplained. The sample records 60,000 to 80,000 clones, roughly 80% of which are singletons. The top ten hold 5.5% to 6% of the sample. Sequenced material: CD4+ or CD8+ T cells sorted from blood, taken in a trial of the OX40 agonist ivuxolimab. These receptors all stem from an adult with an advanced solid tumor such as melanoma, head and neck, liver or kidney cancer.

The genes are TRBV7-9 and TRBJ1-1; perhaps TRBD1 as D (5 bases). Deletions cut 0 bases from V and 1 base from J, with 9 bases between. Germline V gene lookup returns CDR1 SEHNR and CDR2 FQNEAQ (reference sequence). The CDR3 is made up of 15 amino acids. CDR3 coding DNA: TGTGCCAGCAGCTTAGCGATGGGGGGGAACACTGAAGCTTTCTTT. Its protein is CASSLAMGGNTEAFF.

This rearrangement joins TRBV18 to TRBJ2-3; 7 bases line up with TRBD1. The V gene's germline CDR1 is KGHSH and CDR2 LQKENI. Losses at the gene ends were 1 base for V and 3 bases for J; bases not matched to a gene: 4. The CDR3 has 15 residues. This CDR3 is CASSPQTGLTDTQYF. The CDR3 DNA reads TGTGCCAGCTCACCACAGACAGGGCTTACAGATACGCAGTATTTT.

The V and J genes are TRBV6-5 and TRBJ2-7, with 13 nucleotides matching TRBD2. The trim removed 0 bases at V and 4 bases at J, leaving 3 bases unmatched. There are 16 residues in the CDR3. CDR1 is MNHEY and CDR2 is SVGAGI in the germline V gene. The CDR3 loop is CASSYSTSGRKYEQYF. The CDR3 DNA is TGTGCCAGCAGTTACTCGACTAGCGGGAGGAAATACGAGCAGTACTTC.

The genes are TRBV30 and TRBJ2-6; D may correspond to TRBD1 or TRBD2 (5 bases each). Trimming took 0 bases from V and 0 from J, leaving 18 bases between them. CDR1 is GTSNPN, CDR2 SVGIG, per germline (reference sequence). The CDR3 length is 19 residues. The DNA of the CDR3 is TGTGCCTGGAGTGTACGGGGCCGGGGAGCCTTCTCTGGGGCCAACGTCCTGACTTTC. This encodes CAWSVRGRGAFSGANVLTF.

Notes on this clone: Other DNA sequences in this sample translate to the same CDR3. V and J are TRBV9 and TRBJ2-7; the match to TRBD1 covers 12 bases. This CDR3 spans 14 amino acids. Germline V gene lookup returns CDR1 SGDLS and CDR2 YYNGEE. The ends lost 3 bases at V and 13 bases at J; junction bases unmatched: 11. In nucleotides, the CDR3 is TGTGCCAGCAGCGCCGGGACAGGGGGCAGCGGCGCCTACTTC. This gives the protein CASSAGTGGSGAYF.

The rearrangement joins TRBV25-1 to TRBJ2-1, with 7 bases identical to TRBD2. Germline loops: CDR1 MGHDK, CDR2 SYGVNS. Trimming took 0 bases from V and 4 from J; bases not matched to a gene: 9. The length of the CDR3 is 17 residues. The CDR3 reads CASSEYRWGRGYNEQFF. The CDR3 bases are TGTGCCAGCAGTGAATATAGGTGGGGGAGGGGTTACAATGAGCAGTTCTTC.

The rearrangement uses TRBV7-2 and TRBJ2-3, with D hard to call. Germline CDR1 is SGHTA and CDR2 is FQGNSA. The V end was cut by 0 bases, the J end by 2 bases, with 6 bases between. The CDR3 extends over 14 amino acids. Here the CDR3 DNA reads TGTGCCAGCAGCTTAGCTGGCCTCACAGATACGCAGTATTTT. It is translated as CASSLAGLTDTQYF.

The V gene is TRBV4-1, the J gene TRBJ2-5; D uncertain. CDR3 length equals 14 residues. Trimming took off 1 base at V and 5 bases at J, with 11 bases between the two ends. Germline V gene sequence: CDR1 MGHRA, CDR2 YSYEKL. The CDR3 coding sequence is TGCGCCAGCAGCCAAGGGATTTGGTCGGAGACCCAGTACTTC. Protein product: CASSQGIWSETQYF.

The CDR3 DNA reads as TGCGCCAGCAGCCAAGATCCCCGGAGCTCCTACGAGCAGTACGTC. Its protein product is CASSQDPRSSYEQYV. The rearrangement joins TRBV4-3 to TRBJ2-7, with D hard to call. Germline values: CDR1 LGHNA, CDR2 YSLEER. The CDR3 contains 15 residues. Trimming cost V 0 bases and J 0 bases, with 9 bases left between them.

As DNA, the CDR3 is TGTGCCAGCAGTTACTCCGCGGGCAGCAACTATGGCTACACCTTC. Residues: CASSYSAGSNYGYTF. The genes are TRBV6-5 and TRBJ1-2; the D is unclear. The CDR3 is made up of 15 amino acids. Germline V gene lookup returns CDR1 MNHEY and CDR2 SVGAGI. The V end was cut by 0 bases, the J end by 2 bases, with 10 bases between.

The V and J genes are TRBV13 and TRBJ2-5; possible D gene TRBD1, 6 bases. The DNA end is more similar to TRBJ2-7, so the J call may be wrong. Germline V gene sequence: CDR1 PRHDT, CDR2 FYEKMQ (reference sequence). This CDR3 comprises 14 residues. CDR3 residues: CASSRRDIYYEQYF. For the CDR3, the DNA is TGTGCCAGCAGTCGTCGGGACATTTACTACGAGCAGTACTTC.

V usage is TRBV4-2 and J usage is TRBJ1-4; possible D gene TRBD1, 5 bases. CDR3 length: 16 residues. Germline V gene data show CDR1 as LGHNA and CDR2 as YNFKEQ. V was trimmed by 1 base and J by 3 bases, leaving 12 bases between them. CDR3 sequence (DNA): TGTGCCAGCAGCCAAGCTCAGGGAGAGGCTAATGAAAAACTGTTTTTT. This codes for CASSQAQGEANEKLFF.

The CDR3 reads CASSGEFSSEKAFF. CDR3 bases: TGTGCCAGCAGCGGGGAATTCAGTAGTGAGAAAGCTTTCTTT. V usage is TRBV2 and J usage is TRBJ1-1, with D uncertain. V was clipped by 6 bases and J by 9 bases, with 20 bases between them. Germline V gives CDR1 SNHLY, CDR2 FYNNEI. The CDR3 totals 14 residues.

The gene calls are TRBV30 and TRBJ2-3; D is possibly TRBD2 (6 bases). With 2 bases removed from V and 0 bases from J, the gap between germline ends came to 21 bases. The CDR3 consists of 18 residues. The germline gives CDR1 GTSNPN, CDR2 SVGIG (reference sequence). CDR3 DNA: TGTGCCTGGAGTCCCCCTCTAGGTGGGAGGACTAGCACAGATACGCAGTATTTT. It specifies CAWSPPLGGRTSTDTQYF.

The gene calls are TRBV9 and TRBJ2-6; D may be TRBD1 or TRBD2 (5 bases each). Germline V lookup: CDR1 SGDLS, CDR2 YYNGEE. Between the trimmed V and J ends, which lost 0 bases and 0 bases, there was a span of 22 bases. This CDR3 region has 21 residues. CDR3 protein: CASSVATWGAWGFSGANVLTF. CDR3 sequence (DNA): TGTGCCAGCAGCGTAGCTACGTGGGGTGCGTGGGGGTTCTCTGGGGCCAACGTCCTGACTTTC. The whole variable domain, remainder taken from reference TRBV9 and TRBJ2-6, is DSGVTQTPKHLITATGQRVTLRCSPRSGDLSVYWYQQSLDQGLQFLIQYYNGEERAKGNILERFSAQQFPDLHSELNLSSLELGDSALYFCASSVATWGAWGFSGANVLTFGAGSRLTVL.

The chain has TRBV7-2 and TRBJ1-6; 12 nucleotides agree with TRBD1. The CDR3 totals 17 residues. Germline CDR1 SGHTA, CDR2 FQGNSA. V was pared by 6 bases and J by 3 bases, with 6 bases of the junction left unmatched. CDR3 nucleotides: TGTGCCAGCAGTCCCGGGACAGGGGGCCTCTATAATTCACCCCTCCACTTT. This translates into CASSPGTGGLYNSPLHF.

The genes are TRBV6-1 and TRBJ2-7, with TRBD2 matching over 8 bases. V dropped 5 bases and J dropped 0; count of bases not matched to a gene: 6. Germline V lookup: CDR1 MNHNS, CDR2 SASEGT. The CDR3 loop spans 15 amino acids. This CDR3 is CASSLTSGSSYEQYF. CDR3 sequence (DNA): TGTGCCAGCAGTCTCACTAGCGGCAGCTCCTACGAGCAGTACTTC.

The chain recombines TRBV14 with TRBJ2-1, with 11 nucleotides matching TRBD2. Germline V gives CDR1 SGHDN, CDR2 FVKESK. This CDR3 contains 16 residues. V lost 4 bases to trimming and J lost 4 bases; unmatched junction nucleotides: 6. The CDR3 here is CASSPPGLAVYNEQFF. In DNA, the CDR3 is TGTGCCAGCAGCCCTCCGGGACTAGCGGTATACAATGAGCAGTTCTTC.

This clone has a single count. CDR3 amino acids: CASSAAPGRETQYF. The DNA for the CDR3 is TGTGCCAGCAGCGCCGCCCCGGGACGAGAGACCCAGTACTTC. The V and J genes are TRBV7-3 and TRBJ2-5, with D perhaps assigned TRBD1 or TRBD2 (5 bases each). V lost 5 bases and J lost 4, with 14 bases in between. Germline CDR1 SGHTA, CDR2 FQGTGA. CDR3 size: 14 residues.

J is TRBJ2-7 and V is TRBV11-1; perhaps TRBD2 as D (6 bases). Germline-derived CDR1 and CDR2 are SGHAT and FQDESV (reference sequence). V lost 2 bases and J 0 bases, leaving 17 bases between the germline ends. CDR3 length: 17 amino acids. The CDR3: CASSLLRSSAASYEQYF. In nucleotides, the CDR3 is TGTGCCAGCAGCTTATTAAGGTCTAGCGCTGCCTCCTACGAGCAGTACTTC.

This clone was observed once. The chain couples TRBV7-9 to TRBJ1-6, with unresolved D. The V end lost 8 bases, the J end lost 8 bases, and 22 bases lay between the germline ends. CDR3 length: 16 residues. Germline CDR1 SEHNR, CDR2 FQNEAQ (reference sequence). As DNA, the CDR3 is TGTGCCAGCCGATCTGACGTGTGGGTTGGGGATTCACCCCTCCACTTT. This translates into CASRSDVWVGDSPLHF.

V is TRBV11-3 and J is TRBJ2-5; 7 nucleotides line up with TRBD1. The V segment lost 8 bases and the J segment 0 bases; nucleotides outside the gene matches: 3. This CDR3 comprises 13 residues. Germline CDR1 and CDR2: SGHNT and YENEEA. CDR3 nucleotide sequence: TGTGCCAGCGAAGACAGGGACCAAGAGACCCAGTACTTC. Protein: CASEDRDQETQYF.

The CDR3 nucleotides read TGTGCCAGCAGTGATAACACCGGGGAGCTGTTTTTT. This encodes CASSDNTGELFF. This chain connects TRBV2 to TRBJ2-2; D remains unclear. The CDR3 loop spans 12 amino acids. Trimming took off 3 bases at V and 2 bases at J, with 1 base between the two ends. CDR1 and CDR2 from the germline V gene are SNHLY and FYNNEI.

J is TRBJ1-6 and V is TRBV19, with D perhaps matching TRBD1 (6 bases). V was clipped by 5 bases and J by 8 bases, with 7 bases between them. The length of the CDR3 is 12 residues. Germline V CDR1 and CDR2: LNHDA, SQIVND (reference sequence). The CDR3 region is CASSYRDSPLHF. The CDR3 DNA sequence: TGTGCCAGTAGTTACAGGGATTCACCCCTCCACTTT.

This clone was observed a few times. The rearrangement links TRBV27 to TRBJ2-1; D unclear. This CDR3 has 13 residues. The germline V and J ends were trimmed by 2 bases and 6 bases, with 8 bases remaining between them. Germline assignment: CDR1 MNHEY and CDR2 SMNVEV (reference sequence). CDR3 DNA sequence: TGTGCCAGCAGTTTACCCCGGAGCAATGAGCAGTTCTTC. It encodes CASSLPRSNEQFF.

V usage is TRBV5-4 and J usage is TRBJ2-3; D is uncertain. V lost 0 bases to trimming and J lost 4 bases, with 3 bases between them. Germline assignment: CDR1 SGHNT and CDR2 YYREEE (reference sequence). This CDR3 region has 12 residues. The DNA for the CDR3 is TGTGCCAGCAGCTTGGAAGCAGATACGCAGTATTTT. This codes for CASSLEADTQYF.

The sample holds a few counts of this clone. This rearrangement joins TRBV7-8 to TRBJ1-2; a possible D gene is TRBD1 (6 bases). Looked up from germline, CDR1 is SGHVS and CDR2 is FQNEAQ. V dropped 3 bases and J dropped 7 bases, with 18 bases sitting between them. This CDR3 has 15 amino acids. This CDR3 reads CASSLTGAQGVGYTF. The CDR3 DNA sequence: TGTGCCAGCAGCTTGACGGGGGCGCAAGGAGTTGGCTACACCTTC.

The chain uses TRBV15 and TRBJ2-1, with D possibly TRBD1 on 6 matching bases. The V end was cut by 1 base, the J end by 7 bases, with 20 bases between. Germline assignment: CDR1 LNHNV and CDR2 YYDKDF (reference sequence). CDR3 length: 17 residues. CDR3 nucleotide sequence: TGTGCCACCAGCAGAGCGGTTGCAGGGGCGGTAAGGAATGAGCAGTTCTTC. It specifies CATSRAVAGAVRNEQFF. The full variable domain, in which reference TRBV15 and TRBJ2-1 provide the parts outside the CDR3, is DAMVIQNPRYQVTQFGKPVTLSCSQTLNHNVMYWYQQKSSQAPKLLFHYYDKDFNNEADTPDNFQSRRPNTSFCFLDIRSPGLGDTAMYLCATSRAVAGAVRNEQFFGPGTRLTVL.

This chain links TRBV4-1 with TRBJ2-1, with 9 bases that match TRBD1. This CDR3 region has 17 residues. The junction had 7 bases not matched to a gene; V was cut back by 4 bases and J by 0 bases. The V gene's germline CDR1 is MGHRA and CDR2 YSYEKL. Written as DNA, the CDR3 is TGCGCCAGCAGCCCCCTGGGGACAGGGAGCTCCTACAATGAGCAGTTCTTC. Its translation: CASSPLGTGSSYNEQFF.